The rows below give T cell receptor beta chains drawn from one sample of a study of identical twins. In TCRdb, the 5' RACE reads were re-called with MiXCR into one record per CDR3 protein. This sample has about 240,000 distinct CDR3 sequences; around 7.6% occur once, and the top ten carry around 5.4%. The sample was also reused in another study, on yellow fever vaccine responses in identical twins.

Material: CD8+ T cells sorted from blood. Receptor source: a woman aged 18-35 years in good health. CDR3s include the opening cysteine and the closing phenylalanine or tryptophan. The order of the fields is J gene, clone size, V gene, D gene, CDR3 protein, CDR3 DNA. The D gene is left open where the match is weak. Clone size is given for some rows only: seen once, a few or many times, or a class if the clone is expanded.

j_call: TRBJ2-1
clone_size: few
v_call: TRBV14
d_call: .
cdr3_aa: CASSSRGFYNEQFF
cdr3_nt: TGTGCCAGCAGTAGTCGGGGGTTCTACAATGAGCAGTTCTTC

j_call: TRBJ2-1
clone_size: .
v_call: TRBV20-1
d_call: TRBD2
cdr3_aa: CSALTSGSNEQFF
cdr3_nt: TGCAGTGCCCTGACTAGCGGGAGTAATGAGCAGTTCTTC

j_call: TRBJ2-1
clone_size: .
v_call: TRBV5-6
d_call: .
cdr3_aa: CASSVRLARNPIPLNEQFF
cdr3_nt: TGTGCCAGCAGTGTTCGGCTAGCGAGAAACCCGATCCCCCTGAATGAGCAGTTCTTC

j_call: TRBJ2-5
clone_size: few
v_call: TRBV6-5
d_call: .
cdr3_aa: CASSYVRNQETQYF
cdr3_nt: TGTGCCAGCAGTTACGTCAGAAACCAAGAGACCCAGTACTTC

j_call: TRBJ2-1
clone_size: .
v_call: TRBV11-2
d_call: .
cdr3_aa: CASSPPGGRELYNEQFF
cdr3_nt: TGTGCCAGCAGCCCTCCTGGGGGGCGGGAGCTCTACAATGAGCAGTTCTTC

j_call: TRBJ1-4
clone_size: .
v_call: TRBV7-6
d_call: .
cdr3_aa: CASSPRLANEKLFF
cdr3_nt: TGTGCCAGCAGCCCTCGCCTGGCTAATGAAAAACTGTTTTTT

j_call: TRBJ1-2
clone_size: few
v_call: TRBV27
d_call: .
cdr3_aa: CASTGRYSENYGYTF
cdr3_nt: TGTGCCAGCACTGGACGATACAGCGAGAACTATGGCTACACCTTC

j_call: TRBJ2-7
clone_size: .
v_call: TRBV9
d_call: TRBD2
cdr3_aa: CASGLAAGEQYF
cdr3_nt: TGTGCCAGCGGACTAGCTGCTGGGGAGCAGTACTTC

j_call: TRBJ1-5
clone_size: .
v_call: TRBV7-8
d_call: .
cdr3_aa: CASSLARVGNQPQHF
cdr3_nt: TGTGCCAGCAGCTTAGCTAGGGTCGGCAATCAGCCCCAGCATTTT

j_call: TRBJ1-5
clone_size: few
v_call: TRBV4-1
d_call: .
cdr3_aa: CASSQRQEDQPQHF
cdr3_nt: TGCGCCAGCAGCCAACGACAGGAAGATCAGCCCCAGCATTTT